A single sample is the source of the 4 T cell receptor beta chains below, sequenced in a study of early T cells in non-severe SARS-CoV-2 infection. TCRdb re-called the 5' RACE reads through MiXCR, storing one row per CDR3 protein. This sample has some 56,000 distinct CDR3 sequences, with over 9.5% found just once. Sequencing used whole blood. These receptors were obtained from an adult who was a healthcare worker with PCR-confirmed SARS-CoV-2 infection or an uninfected control (not recorded which).

This chain links TRBV6-6 with TRBJ1-5, with 7 bases identical to TRBD1. Trimming removed 6 bases from V and 5 bases from J; junction bases left unmatched: 7. Germline V gene data show CDR1 as MNHNY and CDR2 as SVGAGI (reference sequence). The length of the CDR3 is 14 residues. The CDR3 protein is CASSGTVLHQPQHF. In DNA, the CDR3 is TGTGCCAGCAGCGGGACAGTATTACATCAGCCCCAGCATTTT.

This clonotype was observed many times. V usage is TRBV11-2 and J usage is TRBJ1-5, with 10 positions matching TRBD1. The CDR3 runs to 20 residues. Trimming removed 3 bases from V and 1 base from J; junction bases left unmatched: 15. Germline V gene data show CDR1 as SGHAT and CDR2 as FQNNGV. The CDR3 loop reads CASSLLAGTGVLGSNQPQHF. DNA for the CDR3: TGTGCCAGCAGCTTGCTCGCCGGGACAGGGGTACTCGGGAGCAATCAGCCCCAGCATTTT.

This clonotype came up a few times. The chain uses TRBV11-3 and TRBJ2-1; weak D call: TRBD2 (7 bases). CDR3 length: 15 residues. Germline V CDR1 and CDR2: SGHNT, YENEEA. V lost 3 bases to trimming and J lost 7 bases, with 16 bases between them. This chain's CDR3 is CASSLGGGRGNEQFF. The DNA for the CDR3 is TGTGCCAGCAGCTTGGGGGGCGGGAGAGGAAATGAGCAGTTCTTC.

At least ten counts were recorded for this clonotype. This sequence joins TRBV3-1 and TRBJ2-7; tentative D call: TRBD1 (5 bases). The germline V gene has CDR1 LGHDT and CDR2 YNNKEL (reference sequence). This CDR3 contains 14 residues. V lost 1 base, J lost 6 bases, and 13 bases lay in between. CDR3 sequence: CASSQGQGSPEQYF. Written as DNA, the CDR3 is TGTGCCAGCAGCCAAGGGCAGGGTTCCCCCGAGCAGTACTTC.